Below, one TCR beta chain is given with its context. What it recognizes is unknown. Trimming removed 4 bases from V and 2 bases from J; junction bases left unmatched: 5. Germline V gene data show CDR1 as SNHLY and CDR2 as FYNNEI. The length of the CDR3 is 14 residues. This specimen comes from a study of cytomegalovirus exposure and HLA in healthy donors. A multiplex PCR was run with 60 Vbeta primers and 13 Jbeta primers. TCRdb keeps only in-frame clones here, not all; method: immunoSEQ multiplex PCR. The sample contains about 180,000 clones, 80% of which appear only once. Study results and limitations: The classifier reportedly diagnosed cytomegalovirus status with high specificity and sensitivity.

V and J are TRBV2 and TRBJ2-7; 7 bases are a match to TRBD1. This TCR derives from a woman aged 25 to 39 in good health and CMV-seronegative. The sample comprised PBMCs. The CDR3 protein is CASSGQGDTYEQYF. CDR3 DNA: TGTGCCAGCAGTGGACAGGGTGACACCTACGAGCAGTACTTC.